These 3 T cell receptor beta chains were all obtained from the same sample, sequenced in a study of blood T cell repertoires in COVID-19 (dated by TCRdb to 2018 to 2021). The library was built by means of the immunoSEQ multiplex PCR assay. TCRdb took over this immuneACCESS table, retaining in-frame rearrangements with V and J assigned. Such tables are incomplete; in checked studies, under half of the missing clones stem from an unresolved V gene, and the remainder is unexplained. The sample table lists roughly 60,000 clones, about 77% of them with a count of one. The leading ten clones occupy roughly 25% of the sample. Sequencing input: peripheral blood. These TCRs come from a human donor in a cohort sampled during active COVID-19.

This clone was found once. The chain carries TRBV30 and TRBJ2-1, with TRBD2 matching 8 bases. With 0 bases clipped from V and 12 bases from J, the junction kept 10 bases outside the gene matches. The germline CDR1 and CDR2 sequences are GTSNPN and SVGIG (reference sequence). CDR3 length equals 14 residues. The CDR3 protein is CAWSVEVGGARQFF. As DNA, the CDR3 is TGTGCCTGGAGTGTAGAGGTCGGGGGGGCACGGCAGTTCTTC.

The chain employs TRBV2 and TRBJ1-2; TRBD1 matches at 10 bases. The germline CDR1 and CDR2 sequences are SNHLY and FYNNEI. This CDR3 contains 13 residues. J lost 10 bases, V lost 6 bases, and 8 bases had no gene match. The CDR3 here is CASRPGQGSSYTF. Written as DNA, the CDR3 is TGTGCCAGCAGGCCGGGACAGGGGAGTTCCTACACCTTC.

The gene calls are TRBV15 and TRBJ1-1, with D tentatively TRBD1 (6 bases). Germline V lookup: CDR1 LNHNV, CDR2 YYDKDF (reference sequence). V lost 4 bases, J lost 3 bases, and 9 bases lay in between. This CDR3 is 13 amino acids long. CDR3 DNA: TGTGCCACCAGCACACAGGGTGACACTGAAGCTTTCTTT. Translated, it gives CATSTQGDTEAFF. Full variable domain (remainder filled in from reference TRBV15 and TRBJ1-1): DAMVIQNPRYQVTQFGKPVTLSCSQTLNHNVMYWYQQKSSQAPKLLFHYYDKDFNNEADTPDNFQSRRPNTSFCFLDIRSPGLGDTAMYLCATSTQGDTEAFFGQGTRLTVV.